This TCR beta chain was retrieved from a study of T-cell reconstitution after alpha-beta-depleted transplantation in children. The TCRbeta library was prepared with unique molecular identifiers. TCRdb analysed the PCR reads with MiXCR anew, one entry per CDR3 protein. The sample shows roughly 500,000 distinct CDR3 sequences, 32% of them seen only once. The CDR3 extends over 16 amino acids. J was trimmed by 3 bases and V by 5 bases; bases with no gene match: 9. The germline V gene encodes CDR1 SGHTA and CDR2 FQGNSA. This sequence originates from a human donor who donated a stem cell graft to a child with aplastic anemia. V and J are TRBV7-2 and TRBJ1-5, with TRBD1 matching 8 bases. Sample: PBMCs from the stem cell graft donor, taken from the stem cell graft. In DNA, the CDR3 is TGTGCCAGCAGCGCAGGGGGCCCGAGACCCAATCAGCCCCAGCATTTT. It is translated as CASSAGGPRPNQPQHF. Complete variable domain (other parts from reference TRBV7-2 and TRBJ1-5): GAGVSQSPSNKVTEKGKDVELRCDPISGHTALYWYRQSLGQGLEFLIYFQGNSAPDKSGLPSDRFSAERTGGSVSTLTIQRTQQEDSAVYLCASSAGGPRPNQPQHFGDGTRLSIL.